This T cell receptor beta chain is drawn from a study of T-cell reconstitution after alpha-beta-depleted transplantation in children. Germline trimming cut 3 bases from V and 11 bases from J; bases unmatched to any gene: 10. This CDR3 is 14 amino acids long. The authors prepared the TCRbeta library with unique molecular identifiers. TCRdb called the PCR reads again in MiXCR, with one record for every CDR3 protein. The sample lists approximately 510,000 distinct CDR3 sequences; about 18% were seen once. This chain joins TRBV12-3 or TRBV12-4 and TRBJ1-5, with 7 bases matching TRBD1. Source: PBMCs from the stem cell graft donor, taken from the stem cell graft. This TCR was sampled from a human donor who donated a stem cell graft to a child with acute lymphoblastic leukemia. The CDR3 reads CASSFGQEPWTQHF. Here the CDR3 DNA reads TGTGCCAGCAGTTTCGGACAGGAGCCTTGGACCCAGCATTTT.